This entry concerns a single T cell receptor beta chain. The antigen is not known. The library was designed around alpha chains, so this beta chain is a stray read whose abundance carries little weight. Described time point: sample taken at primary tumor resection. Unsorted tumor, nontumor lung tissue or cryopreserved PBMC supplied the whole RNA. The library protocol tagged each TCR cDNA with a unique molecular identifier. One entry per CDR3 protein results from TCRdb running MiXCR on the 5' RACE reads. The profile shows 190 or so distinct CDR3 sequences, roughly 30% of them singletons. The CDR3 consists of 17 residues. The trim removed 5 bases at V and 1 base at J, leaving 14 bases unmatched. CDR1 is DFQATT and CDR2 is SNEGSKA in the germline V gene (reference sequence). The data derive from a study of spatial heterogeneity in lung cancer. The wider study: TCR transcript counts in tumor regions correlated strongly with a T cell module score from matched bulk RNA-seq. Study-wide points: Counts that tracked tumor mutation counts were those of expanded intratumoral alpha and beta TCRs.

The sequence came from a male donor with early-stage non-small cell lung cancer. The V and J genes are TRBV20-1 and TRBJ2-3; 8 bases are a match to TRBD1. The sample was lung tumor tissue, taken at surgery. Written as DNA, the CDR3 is TGCAGTGCTGAAAACATTCCCGGACAGGGCGGCACAGATACGCAGTATTTT. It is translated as CSAENIPGQGGTDTQYF.